A selection of T cell receptor beta chains follows, all from one sample in a study of response to subunit inactivated influenza vaccine. From the RT-PCR reads, TCRdb called clonotypes with MiXCR, one entry per CDR3 protein. The sample yields about 520,000 distinct CDR3 sequences, about 25% seen once. Sequenced here: CD4+ T cells sorted from PBMCs, sampled about 5 days after vaccination. These receptors were taken from a man aged 50-60 years who received an inactivated influenza vaccine. CDR3s include the opening cysteine and the closing phenylalanine or tryptophan. D genes are given only for firm matches. A row's size may be missing; if present it is once, few, many or a size class.

>.|TRBJ2-2|few|13|TRBV4-2
CASSHAVPGELFF
TGTGCCAGCAGCCATGCAGTACCCGGGGAGCTGTTTTTT
>.|TRBJ1-2|.|15|TRBV4-3
CASSQDTGANYGYTF
TGCGCCAGCAGCCAAGATACGGGCGCTAACTATGGCTACACCTTC
>TRBD1|TRBJ2-7|.|15|TRBV18
CASSRAPTGEWEQYF
TGTGCCAGCTCGCGCGCCCCGACAGGGGAATGGGAGCAGTACTTC
>TRBD2|TRBJ2-5|few|15|TRBV6-5
CASSYSRGGRETQYF
TGTGCCAGCAGTTACTCGCGGGGGGGCCGGGAGACCCAGTACTTC
>TRBD1|TRBJ2-1|.|14|TRBV24-1
CATRDRGHSNEQFF
TGTGCCACCAGGGACAGGGGCCATTCCAATGAGCAGTTCTTC
>TRBD1|TRBJ2-2|once|14|TRBV12-3/TRBV12-4
CASSADRAAGELFF
TGTGCCAGCAGTGCCGACAGGGCCGCCGGGGAGCTGTTTTTT
>TRBD2|TRBJ2-3|.|15|TRBV20-1
CSAASSSGSMDTQYF
TGCAGTGCTGCTTCCTCTAGCGGGAGTATGGATACGCAGTATTTT
>.|TRBJ1-3|.|15|TRBV20-1
CSATSRRGSGNTIYF
TGCAGTGCTACCTCCCGCAGGGGCTCTGGAAACACCATATATTTT
>.|TRBJ2-5|.|10|TRBV29-1
CSVEVEQSNF
TGCAGCGTTGAAGTTGAACAGTCTAACTTC
>.|TRBJ2-7|few|14|TRBV6-5
CASSYSGQYYEQYF
TGTGCCAGCAGTTACTCCGGGCAGTACTACGAGCAGTACTTC
>.|TRBJ2-1|few|18|TRBV7-8
CASTILPVVGSSYNEQFF
TGTGCCAGCACCATCCTACCGGTCGTCGGTAGCTCCTACAATGAGCAGTTCTTC
>.|TRBJ1-5|few|16|TRBV20-1
CSARDRRTNSNQPQHF
TGCAGTGCTAGAGACAGGCGAACTAATAGCAATCAGCCCCAGCATTTT
>.|TRBJ1-2|few|17|TRBV12-5
CASGQGPGAEFNYGYTF
TGTGCTAGTGGTCAGGGGCCAGGGGCCGAATTTAACTATGGCTACACCTTC
>TRBD1|TRBJ2-7|few|14|TRBV5-5
CASSYRDRGLEQYF
TGTGCCAGCAGCTACCGGGACAGGGGGCTCGAGCAGTACTTC
>TRBD2|TRBJ2-1|few|14|TRBV28
CASSLPLREGRQFF
TGTGCCAGCAGTTTACCCTTGCGGGAGGGTAGGCAGTTCTTC
>.|TRBJ2-1|few|16|TRBV14
CASSQEPRTAYNEQFF
TGTGCCAGCAGCCAAGAGCCGAGGACAGCCTACAATGAGCAGTTCTTC
>.|TRBJ1-6|.|14|TRBV20-1
CSARDLRDYSPLHF
TGCAGTGCTAGAGATCTCAGGGATTATTCACCCCTCCACTTT
>TRBD1|TRBJ2-7|.|14|TRBV6-2/TRBV6-3
CASSFVTGFHEQYF
TGTGCCAGCAGCTTCGTGACAGGGTTTCACGAGCAGTACTTC
>.|TRBJ2-2|.|13|TRBV12-3/TRBV12-4
CASRVMGAGELFF
TGTGCCAGCAGGGTGATGGGGGCCGGGGAGCTGTTTTTT
>.|TRBJ2-7|.|14|TRBV6-1
CASTPTGESYEQYF
TGTGCCAGCACCCCAACAGGCGAATCCTACGAGCAGTACTTC
>.|TRBJ2-1|few|12|TRBV5-1
CASRVSGNEQFF
TGCGCCAGCAGGGTATCGGGCAATGAGCAGTTCTTC
>TRBD2|TRBJ2-1|.|17|TRBV28
CASRTLAGGPSYNEQFF
TGTGCCAGCAGGACACTAGCGGGAGGGCCATCCTACAATGAGCAGTTCTTC
>.|TRBJ2-7|.|18|TRBV7-6
CASSLVAARRLDIYEQYF
TGTGCCAGCAGCTTAGTTGCTGCAAGGCGACTGGATATCTACGAGCAGTACTTC
>TRBD2|TRBJ2-3|few|16|TRBV7-2
CASSIRPGLMLDTQYF
TGTGCCAGCAGCATACGACCGGGACTAATGTTAGATACGCAGTATTTT
>.|TRBJ1-1|.|14|TRBV5-1
CASSPRTVGTEAFF
TGCGCCAGCAGCCCGAGGACAGTTGGGACTGAAGCTTTCTTT
>TRBD2|TRBJ2-3|.|17|TRBV5-1
CASSSTGLAGLTDTQYF
TGCGCCAGCAGCAGCACGGGACTAGCGGGACTCACAGATACGCAGTATTTT
>.|TRBJ1-6|.|15|TRBV10-3
CAISDRGRDNSPLHF
TGTGCCATCAGTGATAGGGGCAGAGATAATTCACCCCTCCACTTT
>.|TRBJ2-5|few|15|TRBV5-1
CASSLAVGRQETQYF
TGCGCCAGCAGCTTGGCCGTGGGTCGGCAAGAGACCCAGTACTTC
>.|TRBJ2-2|few|15|TRBV5-1
CASSPGDSMAGELFF
TGCGCCAGCAGCCCGGGAGATTCGATGGCCGGGGAGCTGTTTTTT
>TRBD2|TRBJ2-1|.|17|TRBV7-6
CASSLRRSGGAFDEQFF
TGTGCCAGCAGCCTACGTCGAAGCGGGGGGGCCTTTGATGAGCAGTTCTTC
>.|TRBJ1-1|few|13|TRBV7-2
CASSTDSVGEGLF
TGTGCCAGCAGCACCGACAGTGTTGGTGAAGGTCTCTTT
>.|TRBJ2-6|few|21|TRBV4-1
CASSQEWFPGPGTSGANVLTF
TGCGCCAGCAGCCAAGAATGGTTCCCGGGCCCTGGTACTTCTGGGGCCAACGTCCTGACTTTC
>.|TRBJ2-7|few|14|TRBV28
CASSRGTEFYEQYF
TGTGCCAGCAGCCGCGGGACAGAGTTTTACGAGCAGTACTTC
>.|TRBJ2-7|.|15|TRBV27
CASSLSRAFGYEQYF
TGTGCCAGCAGTTTGTCTAGGGCTTTTGGCTACGAGCAGTACTTC
>TRBD2|TRBJ2-1|.|16|TRBV6-5
CASSYSRLAGRNEQFF
TGTGCCAGCAGTTACTCAAGACTAGCGGGGAGGAATGAGCAGTTCTTC
>TRBD1|TRBJ1-1|.|14|TRBV12-3/TRBV12-4
CASSFQGASTEAFF
TGTGCCAGCAGTTTCCAGGGGGCGAGCACTGAAGCTTTCTTT
>.|TRBJ2-1|many|12|TRBV6-1
CASLDRNYEQFF
TGTGCCAGCTTGGACAGAAACTATGAGCAGTTCTTC
>.|TRBJ2-7|.|15|TRBV5-1
CVQQLEPRRSYEQYF
TGCGTCCAGCAGTTGGAACCCCGACGATCCTACGAGCAGTACTTC
>.|TRBJ2-4|.|12|TRBV28
CASLGLKNIQYF
TGTGCCTCCCTGGGTCTCAAAAACATTCAGTACTTC
>TRBD2|TRBJ2-7|once|16|TRBV5-1
CASSLAGTGGVTEQYF
TGCGCCAGCAGCTTGGCCGGAACGGGAGGAGTCACCGAGCAGTACTTC
>TRBD2|TRBJ2-1|.|16|TRBV7-6
CASSLGGGRGANEQFF
TGTGCCAGCAGCTTAGGCGGCGGGAGGGGAGCCAATGAGCAGTTCTTC
>.|TRBJ1-2|.|13|TRBV5-5
CASSQNTNYGYTF
TGTGCCAGCAGCCAAAATACTAACTATGGCTACACCTTC
>TRBD1|TRBJ1-2|many|14|TRBV29-1
CSVAPGTGSYGYTF
TGCAGCGTCGCCCCCGGGACAGGGTCCTATGGCTACACCTTC
>TRBD1|TRBJ1-2|few|13|TRBV12-3/TRBV12-4
CASRLLQGGSYTF
TGTGCCAGCAGGCTACTCCAGGGGGGAAGCTACACCTTC
>TRBD2|TRBJ2-7|.|15|TRBV18
CASSPSSGGNYEQYF
TGTGCCAGCTCACCATCGAGCGGGGGCAACTACGAGCAGTACTTC
>TRBD2|TRBJ2-4|many|17|TRBV12-3/TRBV12-4
CASSLALVAGAKNIQYF
TGTGCCAGCAGTTTAGCGCTGGTAGCGGGAGCCAAAAACATTCAGTACTTC
>.|TRBJ2-1|few|16|TRBV28
CASSPTRDSGYNEQFF
TGTGCCAGCAGCCCGACCCGGGACTCGGGGTACAATGAGCAGTTCTTC
>.|TRBJ2-3|few|16|TRBV9
CASSVQGEPRTDTQYF
TGTGCCAGCAGCGTCCAGGGCGAACCGCGCACAGATACGCAGTATTTT
>TRBD1|TRBJ2-3|.|16|TRBV7-2
CASTRSTGGQVDTQYF
TGTGCCAGCACCCGATCGACAGGGGGCCAAGTGGATACGCAGTATTTT
>.|TRBJ2-1|.|13|TRBV10-3
CAISVSGYNEQFF
TGTGCCATCAGTGTATCGGGGTACAATGAGCAGTTCTTC
>.|TRBJ2-7|.|14|TRBV5-1
CASSAKLSSYEQYF
TGCGCCAGCAGCGCCAAACTGAGCTCCTACGAGCAGTACTTC
>.|TRBJ1-1|.|17|TRBV4-3
CASSQVWDRESYTEAFF
TGCGCCAGCAGCCAAGTTTGGGACCGAGAGTCGTACACTGAAGCTTTCTTT
>.|TRBJ1-6|.|16|TRBV27
CASQGRGGLNNSPLHF
TGTGCCAGCCAGGGGCGCGGGGGGCTGAATAATTCACCCCTCCACTTT